These T cell receptor beta chains were read from a single sample in a study of shared clonotypes between healthy human individuals. Profiled with immunoSEQ multiplex PCR; TCRdb holds only in-frame clones, not every one. The sample holds around 2.1 million clones, roughly 95% seen once. The source material was naive CD4+ T cells sorted from blood. The receptors derive from a man between 18 and 35 years old in good health. Both conserved end residues are part of each CDR3.

>TRBV5-1|15|TRBJ1-3
CASSSDRVGGNTIYF
>TRBV5-1|16|TRBJ2-3
CASSLRTSGFTDTQYF
>TRBV5-1|14|TRBJ2-7
CASSLGPDAGEQYF
>TRBV28|15|TRBJ2-1
CASSLANFLINEQFF
>TRBV11-2|15|TRBJ2-5
CASAKGLQFKETQYF
>TRBV29-1|12|TRBJ2-7
CSVDRVQDEQYF
>TRBV6-6|12|TRBJ1-1
CASSYSVREAFF
>TRBV5-8|15|TRBJ1-5
CASSLAGGAFQPQHF
>TRBV10-1|14|TRBJ2-7
CASIPGTSGSEQYF
>TRBV6-5|15|TRBJ1-1
CASSWGDRGNTEAFF